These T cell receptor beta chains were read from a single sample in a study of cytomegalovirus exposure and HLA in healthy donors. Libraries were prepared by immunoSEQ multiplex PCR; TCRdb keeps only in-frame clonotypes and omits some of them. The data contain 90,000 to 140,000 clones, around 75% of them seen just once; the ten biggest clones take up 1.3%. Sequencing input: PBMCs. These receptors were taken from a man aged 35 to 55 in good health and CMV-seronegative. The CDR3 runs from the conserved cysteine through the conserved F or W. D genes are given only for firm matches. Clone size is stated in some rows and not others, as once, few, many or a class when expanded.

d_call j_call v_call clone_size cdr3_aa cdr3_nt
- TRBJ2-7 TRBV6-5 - CASSYDSGRGSHEQYF TGTGCCAGCAGTTACGATTCGGGCAGGGGCTCTCACGAGCAGTACTTC
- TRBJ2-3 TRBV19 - CAVGLTDTQYF TGTGCTGTTGGGCTCACAGATACGCAGTATTTT
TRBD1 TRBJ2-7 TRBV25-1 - CASSERDRGPYEQYF TGTGCCAGCAGTGAAAGGGACAGGGGCCCCTACGAGCAGTACTTC
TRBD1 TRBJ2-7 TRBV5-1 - CASSWDRIDEQYF TGCGCCAGCAGCTGGGACAGGATTGACGAGCAGTACTTC
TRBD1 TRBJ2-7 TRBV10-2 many CASSEGRGLSYEQYF TGCGCCAGCAGTGAGGGCAGGGGGCTTTCCTACGAGCAGTACTTC
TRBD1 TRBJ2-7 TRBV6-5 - CASSRQDRGGYEQYF TGTGCCAGCAGTCGCCAGGACAGGGGCGGCTACGAGCAGTACTTC
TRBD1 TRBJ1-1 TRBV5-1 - CASSLRTGGSTEAFF TGCGCCAGCAGCTTACGGACAGGGGGAAGCACTGAAGCTTTCTTT
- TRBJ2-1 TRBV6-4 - CASSFDGGEQFF TGTGCCAGCAGTTTCGACGGCGGTGAGCAGTTCTTC
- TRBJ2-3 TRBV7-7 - CASSFSPGTDTQYF TGTGCTAGCAGCTTCAGTCCCGGCACAGATACGCAGTATTTT
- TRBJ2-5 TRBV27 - CASSLAGQMETQYF TGTGCCAGCAGTTTAGCGGGACAGATGGAGACCCAGTACTTC
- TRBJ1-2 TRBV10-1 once CASSELKTAGYTF TGCGCCAGCAGTGAGCTTAAAACAGCCGGCTACACCTTC
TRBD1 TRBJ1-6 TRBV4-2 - CASSHHLGQELNSPLHF TGTGCCAGCAGCCATCATTTGGGACAGGAGCTTAATTCACCCCTCCACTTT
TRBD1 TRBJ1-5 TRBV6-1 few CASSVGTGVNQPQHF TGTGCCAGCAGTGTGGGGACAGGGGTCAATCAGCCCCAGCATTTT
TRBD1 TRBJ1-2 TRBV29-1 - CSVGQGGYYGYTF TGCAGCGTAGGACAGGGGGGATACTATGGCTACACCTTC
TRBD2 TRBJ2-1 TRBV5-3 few CARSSNGTSERNEQFF TGTGCCAGAAGCTCGAACGGGACTAGCGAACGCAATGAGCAGTTCTTC
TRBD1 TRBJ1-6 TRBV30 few CAWRPTGRSPLHF TGTGCCTGGAGACCGACAGGGCGTTCACCCCTCCACTTT
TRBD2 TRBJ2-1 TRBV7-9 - CASSPWGAGGGYEQFF TGTGCCAGCAGCCCCTGGGGGGCGGGAGGTGGGTATGAGCAGTTCTTC